This T cell receptor (beta chain) was sequenced during a study of control samples from healthy donors and cancer patients. CDR3 length equals 14 residues. Deletions cut 4 bases from V and 4 bases from J, with 11 bases between. Germline lookup yields CDR1 SGHDT and CDR2 YYEEEE. Method: immunoSEQ multiplex PCR; TCRdb's copy keeps in-frame clones and lacks some. Among about 150,000 clones listed, about 93% were seen once. This clonotype was sampled from a man in his fifties or sixties in good health. The source material was blood. The chain recombines TRBV5-6 with TRBJ1-4; D perhaps matches TRBD1 (5 bases). CDR3 region: CASSPDSSNEKLFF. As DNA, the CDR3 is TGTGCCAGCAGCCCCGACAGCAGTAATGAAAAACTGTTTTTT.